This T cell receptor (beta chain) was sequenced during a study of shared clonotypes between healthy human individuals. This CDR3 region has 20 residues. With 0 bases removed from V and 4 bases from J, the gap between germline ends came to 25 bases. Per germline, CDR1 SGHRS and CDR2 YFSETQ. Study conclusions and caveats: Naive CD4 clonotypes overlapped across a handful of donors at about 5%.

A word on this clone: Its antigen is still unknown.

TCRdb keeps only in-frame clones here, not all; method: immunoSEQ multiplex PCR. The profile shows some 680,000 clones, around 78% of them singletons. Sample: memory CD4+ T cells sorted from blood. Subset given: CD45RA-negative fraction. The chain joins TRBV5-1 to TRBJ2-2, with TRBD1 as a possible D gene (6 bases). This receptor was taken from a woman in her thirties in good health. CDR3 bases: TGCGCCAGCAGCTTGGGAATACCCGGACAGCCCATTCGAAGCACCGGGGAGCTGTTTTTT. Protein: CASSLGIPGQPIRSTGELFF.